This entry is about one T cell receptor (beta chain). This clone was picked up a small number of times. No cognate antigen has been identified for it. One base away there is no much larger clone; base qualities are not given. This entry comes from a study of T cell responses to AZD1222 COVID-19 vaccine (dated by TCRdb to the early 2020s). For the study in its entirety: AZD1222 recipients whose second dose came at about 4 weeks and those whose second dose came at about 12 weeks were combined into one group, since spike-specific TCR depth and breadth did not differ between the two schedules. A total of more than 230 trial participants underwent TCR sequencing, of whom around 200 received two doses of AZD1222 and about 25 received two doses of the MenACWY control vaccine. Enrollment into the trials was organized by age into subgroups of 18-55, 56-69 and 70-plus years, and those subgroups contained approximately 160, 26 and 62 TCR-sequenced participants, respectively.

On the study overall, not on this receptor specifically: No day 14 peak-response samples were available, so repertoires were characterized only after the peak T cell response. Participants were mostly white British and included more females than males, and it was suggested by the authors that clonal diversity may have been underestimated. A significant rise in spike-specific TCR breadth and depth was observed after two AZD1222 doses relative to day 0 and relative to MenACWY recipients. Nearly half of unique spike-specific TCRs reportedly recognized epitopes outside regions mutated in the B.1.351 and B.1.1.7 variants. Only five to seven AZD1222 recipients were SARS-CoV-2 seropositive at baseline, limiting conclusions about previously exposed vaccinees. The 56-69-year group was small, and its depth increase did not reach significance, likely because of low power. The vaccine-associated CD4 TCRs covered the entire spike protein, and the dominant responses fell in regions 160-218 and 743-854.

Spanning cysteine to phenylalanine, the CDR3 consists of 13 amino acids. Only CDR3 DNA remains: 39 bases, in frame from the first base. The germline V gene sets CDR1 to SGHDN and CDR2 to FVKESK. The junction carries 11 bases between V and J, which are trimmed by 2 bases and 7 bases respectively. The sample's time point, from its label and the paper: baseline before first vaccination. Samples from vaccinated people were obtained from the UK trials COV001 and COV002, which included a single-blind randomized controlled phase 2/3 trial of AZD1222 (ChAdOx1 nCoV-19) in healthy adults. For TCRbeta chain sequencing, PBMC samples from trial participants were taken at day 0 and at day 28 after the second dose. The CDR3 regions of human TCRbeta chains were subjected to immunosequencing. As for how the authors treated the data: Repertoire TCRs were matched against a reference library of SARS-CoV-2-specific TCRs generated with the MIRA antigen-specificity platform. Breadth was defined as the fraction of unique TCRs that were SARS-CoV-2-associated. Depth was defined as the fraction of total T cells that were SARS-CoV-2-associated. Using the MIRA data, each spike-specific TCR was mapped to the spike region that the TCR reacts to and placed in a CD4 or CD8 class. Log10-transformed breadth and depth values were compared by one-way ANOVA with Sidak's multiple comparisons tests. This is the immuneACCESS table as TCRdb keeps it, with only in-frame sequences that have V and J called. A part of the clones is gone; compared with another copy, unresolved V genes explain less than half, and the rest is unexplained. V and J calls and clone size are copied from that table; D and trimming were computed from the DNA. A total of about 99,000 clones appear in this sample, roughly 89% of them only once. The ten top clones hold around 45% of the sample.

The sequencing here drew on peripheral blood, taken on day 0 of AZD1222 vaccination. The receptor was isolated from an adult in good health. The V and J genes are TRBV14 and TRBJ1-2, and perhaps TRBD1 as D gene, on 6 matching bases. The CDR3 protein: CASSQYREGGYTF. The DNA sequence is as follows: TGTGCCAGCAGCCAATACAGGGAAGGTGGCTACACCTTC.